One T cell receptor beta chain is described in this entry. Its antigen remains unknown. This record comes from a study of shared clonotypes between healthy human individuals. General observations from the study: Memory subsets had estimated richness that was generally smaller than that of naive subsets.

Deletions cut 3 bases from V and 2 bases from J, with 12 bases between. CDR3 length: 14 amino acids. Per the germline V gene, CDR1 is GTSNPN and CDR2 is SVGIG (reference sequence). This table comes from immunoSEQ multiplex PCR, and its TCRdb copy is limited to in-frame clones, with some not included. The profile covers 2 million to 2.5 million clones, with roughly 95% appearing a single time and around 0.13% taken by the ten largest. The source is a man aged 18 to 30 in good health. The V and J genes are TRBV30 and TRBJ2-3, with D maybe TRBD1 (6 bases). Sequenced sample: naive CD4+ T cells sorted from blood. Subset given: CD45RA+ positively selected. This CDR3 is CAWRQTGYTDTQYF. Here the CDR3 DNA reads TGTGCCTGGAGGCAGACAGGATACACAGATACGCAGTATTTT.